Below, 30 T cell receptor beta chains from the same sample are listed, as sequenced in a study of cytotoxic CD8 clonotypes in ibrutinib-treated CLL. The repertoire was sequenced with immunoSEQ multiplex PCR; TCRdb's copy has only in-frame clones and lacks some. Among fewer than 50,000 clones, roughly three quarters were seen once, and the ten largest hold roughly 13%. The sequencing used PBMCs, collected after 12 months of ibrutinib treatment. The receptor set was obtained from a human donor with chronic lymphocytic leukemia.

The rearrangement uses TRBV10-3 and TRBJ1-1; D possibly corresponds to TRBD1 (5 bases). Germline V gene data show CDR1 as ENHRY and CDR2 as SYGVKD. The CDR3 consists of 14 residues. The V and J ends lost 3 bases and 1 base respectively, with 9 bases between them. The CDR3 reads CAISDRGANTEAFF. As DNA, the CDR3 is TGTGCCATCAGTGACCGCGGGGCGAACACTGAAGCTTTCTTT.

The chain combines TRBV19 with TRBJ2-7, with D possibly matching TRBD2 (5 bases). There are 14 residues in the CDR3. The V and J ends lost 6 bases and 7 bases respectively, with 19 bases between them. CDR1 and CDR2 (germline): LNHDA, SQIVND (reference sequence). The CDR3 DNA reads as TGTGCCAGTAGGAGGCACGGGGAGTCGGGGGAGCAGTACTTC. This codes for CASRRHGESGEQYF.

This sequence joins TRBV29-1 and TRBJ2-7, with a weak D call TRBD1 (5 bases). Between the trimmed V and J ends, which lost 4 bases and 2 bases, there was a span of 9 bases. Germline lookup yields CDR1 SQVTM and CDR2 ANQGSEA. The CDR3 is 12 amino acids. The DNA for the CDR3 is TGCAGCGTTGGTCCAGGGACCTACGAGCAGTACTTC. It specifies CSVGPGTYEQYF.

The rearrangement joins TRBV5-8 to TRBJ1-3; D gene unclear. Trimming took 3 bases from V and 4 from J, leaving 5 bases between them. The germline V gene has CDR1 SGHTS and CDR2 YDEGEE. The CDR3 consists of 12 residues. The DNA for the CDR3 is TGTGCCAGCAGCTACCGGGGAAACACCATATATTTT. Its protein product is CASSYRGNTIYF.

V usage is TRBV19 and J usage is TRBJ1-5; tentative D call: TRBD1 (5 bases). The CDR3 is 15 amino acids. CDR1 LNHDA and CDR2 SQIVND come from the germline V gene (reference sequence). V lost 2 bases and J lost 4, with 12 bases in between. CDR3 in amino acids: CASSIPGLGNQPQHF. The CDR3 DNA is TGTGCCAGTAGTATACCAGGGCTTGGGAATCAGCCCCAGCATTTT.

A word on this clone: The sample holds other DNA sequences that translate to the same CDR3. The chain joins TRBV5-1 to TRBJ1-1; the match to TRBD1 covers 8 bases. CDR1 and CDR2 (germline): SGHRS, YFSETQ. CDR3 length equals 14 residues. Losses at the gene ends were 1 base for V and 2 bases for J; bases not matched to a gene: 1. The DNA of the CDR3 is TGCGCCAGCAGCTTGCAGGGGGCCAACACTGAAGCTTTCTTT. It is translated as CASSLQGANTEAFF.

This chain connects TRBV11-3 to TRBJ2-2; TRBD2 is a possible D gene (5 bases). This CDR3 comprises 13 residues. Germline-derived CDR1 and CDR2 are SGHNT and YENEEA. V lost 5 bases and J 4 bases, leaving 8 bases between the germline ends. The CDR3 spells CASSRTGTGELFF. DNA for the CDR3: TGTGCCAGCAGCCGGACTGGCACCGGGGAGCTGTTTTTT.

This clone showed up just a few times. The chain employs TRBV7-9 and TRBJ1-5; weak D call: TRBD1 (5 bases). The V and J ends lost 3 bases and 4 bases respectively, with 7 bases between them. The CDR3 spans 13 residues. Germline CDR1 SEHNR, CDR2 FQNEAQ (reference sequence). The CDR3 here is CASSFSGNQPQHF. CDR3 in DNA: TGTGCCAGCAGCTTCTCAGGGAATCAGCCCCAGCATTTT.

In its sample, this clone was seen a few times. This chain joins TRBV21-1 and TRBJ2-7; whether TRBD1, the table's D call, matches the DNA was not checked. TRBV21-1 is described as a pseudogene. This CDR3 comprises 15 residues. The chain's CDR3 is CASSKEPKQGGEQYF. CDR3 nucleotides: TGTGCCAGCAGCAAAGAGCCAAAACAGGGGGGCGAGCAGTACTTC.

The chain uses TRBV5-6 and TRBJ1-1; D uncertain. Per the germline V gene, CDR1 is SGHDT and CDR2 is YYEEEE. This CDR3 region has 14 residues. The germline V and J ends were trimmed by 0 bases and 6 bases, with 12 bases remaining between them. This CDR3 reads CASSLVPSQAEAFF. The CDR3 DNA reads as TGTGCCAGCAGCTTGGTCCCCTCCCAGGCTGAAGCTTTCTTT.

A word on this clone: A junction boundary mismatches the germline segment, possibly from a read error. V is TRBV6-1 and J is TRBJ2-1; the match to TRBD2 covers 12 bases. This CDR3 region has 11 residues. Germline CDR1 MNHNS, CDR2 SASEGT. The CDR3 spells CATGTSGRRIF. In DNA, the CDR3 is TGTGCCACAGGGACTAGCGGGCGCCGGATCTTC.

This chain joins TRBV7-9 and TRBJ2-7, with D maybe TRBD2 (5 bases). This CDR3 contains 11 residues. Trimming took 8 bases from V and 5 from J, leaving 10 bases between them. Germline V gene data show CDR1 as SEHNR and CDR2 as FQNEAQ (reference sequence). CDR3 protein: CASRRADEQYF. CDR3 bases: TGTGCCAGCCGGCGGGCGGACGAGCAGTACTTC.

The chain combines TRBV5-4 with TRBJ1-2; possibly TRBD1 for D (6 bases). The V gene's germline CDR1 is SGHNT and CDR2 YYREEE (reference sequence). Deletions cut 2 bases from V and 5 bases from J, with 16 bases between. The CDR3 contains 15 residues. CDR3 DNA sequence: TGTGCCAGCAGCTTAAATGGGGGCAGCTCTTATGGCTACACCTTC. This translates into CASSLNGGSSYGYTF. Based on the CDR3 plus reference TRBV5-4 and TRBJ1-2, the full variable domain is ETGVTQSPTHLIKTRGQQVTLRCSSQSGHNTVSWYQQALGQGPQFIFQYYREEENGRGNFPPRFSGLQFPNYSSELNVNALELDDSALYLCASSLNGGSSYGYTFGSGTRLTVV.

The chain employs TRBV7-9 and TRBJ1-2; 9 bases line up with TRBD1. Germline CDR1 reads SEHNR; CDR2 reads FQNEAQ (reference sequence). V dropped 5 bases and J dropped 8; count of bases not matched to a gene: 9. The CDR3 consists of 14 residues. CDR3: CASSLPTGGKGYTF. In DNA form, the CDR3 reads TGTGCCAGCAGCCTCCCGACAGGGGGGAAGGGCTACACCTTC.

Here the CDR3 DNA reads TGTGCCAGCAGTTCACAGATAGCCAAAAACATTCAGTACTTC. It encodes CASSSQIAKNIQYF. The chain employs TRBV27 and TRBJ2-4; D gene uncertain. Per germline, CDR1 MNHEY and CDR2 SMNVEV (reference sequence). V lost 4 bases and J 0 bases, leaving 7 bases between the germline ends. This CDR3 is 14 amino acids long.

The chain employs TRBV7-2 and TRBJ2-1; 10 bases align to TRBD2. Per the germline V gene, CDR1 is SGHTA and CDR2 is FQGNSA. After removal of 1 base from V and 7 bases from J, the junction contained 10 bases not matched to a gene. This CDR3 spans 17 amino acids. The CDR3 coding sequence is TGTGCCAGCAGCTTAGTCCCCCTAGCGGGAGCGGCGAATGAGCAGTTCTTC. Amino acid sequence: CASSLVPLAGAANEQFF.

For the CDR3, the DNA is TGTGCCAGCAGCACCTCTCAAGGACTAGCGGGAGGTGTGCAGTACTTC. This translates into CASSTSQGLAGGVQYF. The chain joins TRBV2 to TRBJ2-7, with 14 positions matching TRBD2. This CDR3 spans 16 amino acids. The ends lost 6 bases at V and 9 bases at J; junction bases unmatched: 13. Per germline, CDR1 SNHLY and CDR2 FYNNEI.

This clone was counted at least ten times. V gene TRBV9 combines with J gene TRBJ2-1; D perhaps matches TRBD2 (5 bases). The CDR3 runs 13 residues. The ends were cut back, 6 bases at V and 8 bases at J, with 15 bases in the middle. The V gene's germline CDR1 is SGDLS and CDR2 YYNGEE. Here the CDR3 reads CASKRETWDEQFF. CDR3 DNA sequence: TGTGCCAGCAAGAGGGAGACCTGGGATGAGCAGTTCTTC.

In this sample, this clone turned up a few times. The CDR3 DNA sequence: TGTGCCTGGAGTTCCCCTCAGGGGGTTTATGGCTACACCTTC. Translation: CAWSSPQGVYGYTF. This chain joins TRBV30 and TRBJ1-2; 7 nucleotides agree with TRBD1. CDR3 length: 14 residues. V lost 2 bases and J lost 5; bases outside the gene matches: 8. Germline CDR1 GTSNPN, CDR2 SVGIG (reference sequence).

The CDR3 region has the DNA TGTGCCAGCAGCTTGGTTGGGGGGACAGGGAAAAACATTCAGTACTTC. This encodes CASSLVGGTGKNIQYF. The V and J genes are TRBV5-8 and TRBJ2-4, with TRBD1 matching over 9 bases. Germline V gives CDR1 SGHTS, CDR2 YDEGEE. The CDR3 spans 16 residues. The ends lost 0 bases at V and 4 bases at J; junction bases unmatched: 5.

This clone has just a few counts. The rearrangement links TRBV28 to TRBJ1-1, with D hard to call. The V and J ends lost 11 bases and 4 bases respectively, with 17 bases between them. Germline V gene sequence: CDR1 MDHEN, CDR2 SYDVKM. The CDR3 sequence is 13 residues long. This CDR3 is CAGSRTWSTEAFF. The CDR3, as DNA: TGTGCCGGATCGCGGACCTGGAGCACTGAAGCTTTCTTT.

V gene TRBV5-6 combines with J gene TRBJ2-1; D is undetermined. This CDR3 has 14 amino acids. Germline values: CDR1 SGHDT, CDR2 YYEEEE. V was clipped by 1 base and J by 6 bases, with 11 bases between them. CDR3 region: CASSLSRTLNEQFF. The CDR3 nucleotides are TGTGCCAGCAGCTTGAGTAGAACCCTCAATGAGCAGTTCTTC.

The CDR3 is CASSPTLPQGTGELFF. For the CDR3, the DNA is TGTGCCAGCTCACCCACGCTACCACAAGGCACCGGGGAGCTGTTTTTT. This chain links TRBV18 with TRBJ2-2, with no clear D. With 3 bases removed from V and 4 bases from J, the gap between germline ends came to 15 bases. The germline gives CDR1 KGHSH, CDR2 LQKENI. The length of the CDR3 is 16 residues.

This chain joins TRBV7-9 and TRBJ2-7; unclear D gene. Germline V gene sequence: CDR1 SEHNR, CDR2 FQNEAQ (reference sequence). The CDR3 is 14 residues long. Trimming took off 4 bases at V and 2 bases at J, with 12 bases between the two ends. The CDR3 spells CASSSPARTYEQYF. The CDR3, as DNA: TGTGCCAGCAGCTCCCCCGCACGAACCTACGAGCAGTACTTC.

The V and J genes are TRBV30 and TRBJ2-7; weak D call: TRBD2 (6 bases). CDR1 GTSNPN and CDR2 SVGIG come from the germline V gene (reference sequence). The CDR3 runs to 14 residues. V lost 3 bases to trimming and J lost 4 bases, with 16 bases between them. The CDR3 here is CAWSLRGSPYEQYF. For the CDR3, the DNA is TGTGCCTGGAGCCTACGGGGGAGCCCTTACGAGCAGTACTTC. Together with reference TRBV30 and TRBJ2-7, the CDR3 gives the full variable domain: SQTIHQWPATLVQPVGSPLSLECTVEGTSNPNLYWYRQAAGRGLQLLFYSVGIGQISSEVPQNLSASRPQDRQFILSSKKLLLSDSGFYLCAWSLRGSPYEQYFGPGTRLTVT.

V is TRBV4-1 and J is TRBJ1-3; D is unresolved. Germline-derived CDR1 and CDR2 are MGHRA and YSYEKL. There are 15 residues in the CDR3. Trimming took 0 bases from V and 3 from J, leaving 9 bases between them. The chain's CDR3 is CASSQEWPDGNTIYF. The CDR3 DNA reads TGCGCCAGCAGCCAAGAGTGGCCCGATGGAAACACCATATATTTT.

This rearrangement joins TRBV11-3 to TRBJ2-3; possible D gene TRBD2, 6 bases. The ends were cut back, 1 base at V and 4 bases at J, with 15 bases in the middle. CDR1 and CDR2 (germline): SGHNT, YENEEA. The CDR3 sequence is 16 residues long. CDR3 residues: CASSLAPGSMPDTQYF. The CDR3 coding sequence is TGTGCCAGCAGCTTAGCTCCCGGGAGTATGCCAGATACGCAGTATTTT.

V and J are TRBV5-1 and TRBJ2-5; 9 nucleotides agree with TRBD2. The V gene end was trimmed by 0 bases and the J gene end by 3 bases; junction bases not matched to a gene: 12. The CDR3 extends over 18 amino acids. Germline lookup yields CDR1 SGHRS and CDR2 YFSETQ. CDR3: CASSLGHTWTSEKETQYF. In nucleotides, the CDR3 is TGCGCCAGCAGCTTGGGGCATACATGGACTAGCGAAAAAGAGACCCAGTACTTC.

The chain recombines TRBV6-4 with TRBJ2-3; 9 bases align to TRBD2. Germline values: CDR1 MRHNA, CDR2 SNTAGT. The CDR3 totals 15 residues. V lost 5 bases and J lost 3; bases outside the gene matches: 6. This CDR3 reads CASSKGSGSTDTQYF. The CDR3 DNA reads TGTGCCAGCAGTAAGGGTAGCGGGAGTACAGATACGCAGTATTTT.

The CDR3 loop reads CASRPGTEETQYF. CDR3 coding DNA: TGTGCCAGCAGGCCCGGGACAGAAGAGACCCAGTACTTC. This rearrangement joins TRBV5-6 to TRBJ2-5; the match to TRBD1 covers 7 bases. CDR3 length: 13 residues. The V gene's germline CDR1 is SGHDT and CDR2 YYEEEE. J gave up 3 bases and V 5 bases, and 4 bases lay outside the gene matches.